Listed below are T cell receptor beta chains from one sample, sequenced in a study of immune characterization of retroperitoneal liposarcoma. One entry per CDR3 protein, called by TCRdb with MiXCR from the PCR reads. The data contain some 11,000 distinct CDR3 sequences, 27% of them singletons. The sequenced sample was tumor tissue. The receptors were gathered from a male donor with retroperitoneal liposarcoma. The CDR3 runs from the conserved cysteine through the conserved F or W. Each record gives: D gene, V gene, clone size, J gene, CDR3 protein, CDR3 DNA. A D gene is named only where the DNA matches it firmly. Rows may omit the clone size; those that give it use once, few, many or a size class.

d_gene: TRBD1; v_gene: TRBV6-6; abundance: .; j_gene: TRBJ2-7; CDR3aa: CASSYSRQGIEQYF; CDR3nt: TGTGCCAGCAGTTACTCGAGACAGGGAATAGAGCAGTACTTC
d_gene: .; v_gene: TRBV27; abundance: .; j_gene: TRBJ2-7; CDR3aa: CASSLREDSYEQYF; CDR3nt: TGTGCCAGCAGTTTGAGGGAAGACTCCTACGAGCAGTACTTC
d_gene: .; v_gene: TRBV12-3/TRBV12-4; abundance: many; j_gene: TRBJ2-5; CDR3aa: CASRPRTSQETQYF; CDR3nt: TGTGCCAGCAGACCCCGGACTTCACAGGAGACCCAGTACTTC
d_gene: .; v_gene: TRBV27; abundance: medium-sized; j_gene: TRBJ2-3; CDR3aa: CASSFGGWGGDTQYF; CDR3nt: TGTGCCAGCAGTTTCGGGGGATGGGGCGGAGATACGCAGTATTTT
d_gene: .; v_gene: TRBV11-3; abundance: many; j_gene: TRBJ2-2; CDR3aa: CASSLGNALTGELFF; CDR3nt: TGTGCCAGCAGCTTAGGGAATGCCTTGACCGGGGAGCTGTTTTTT
d_gene: .; v_gene: TRBV10-2; abundance: .; j_gene: TRBJ2-5; CDR3aa: CATLSPEAGQETQYF; CDR3nt: TGCGCCACCCTCAGTCCGGAGGCAGGGCAAGAGACCCAGTACTTC
d_gene: TRBD1; v_gene: TRBV6-1; abundance: many; j_gene: TRBJ2-1; CDR3aa: CASKVGQGQPYEQFF; CDR3nt: TGTGCCAGCAAAGTCGGACAGGGACAACCTTACGAGCAGTTCTTC
d_gene: TRBD1; v_gene: TRBV7-6; abundance: medium-sized; j_gene: TRBJ2-1; CDR3aa: CASSPRPGQGGNEQFF; CDR3nt: TGTGCCAGCAGCCCAAGGCCGGGACAGGGGGGCAATGAGCAGTTCTTC
d_gene: .; v_gene: TRBV27; abundance: few; j_gene: TRBJ2-1; CDR3aa: CASSLTPGLNYEQFF; CDR3nt: TGTGCCAGCAGTCTCACTCCTGGACTTAACTACGAGCAGTTCTTC
d_gene: TRBD1; v_gene: TRBV12-3/TRBV12-4; abundance: medium-sized; j_gene: TRBJ2-7; CDR3aa: CASSSPDRGEQYF; CDR3nt: TGTGCCAGCAGTTCTCCTGACAGGGGCGAGCAGTACTTC
d_gene: TRBD2; v_gene: TRBV6-1; abundance: .; j_gene: TRBJ2-1; CDR3aa: CASSEGLAGIEQFF; CDR3nt: TGTGCCAGCAGTGAGGGACTAGCGGGGATCGAGCAGTTCTTC
d_gene: .; v_gene: TRBV6-1; abundance: medium-sized; j_gene: TRBJ2-1; CDR3aa: CASSFSTYNEQFF; CDR3nt: TGTGCCAGCAGTTTCTCAACCTACAATGAGCAGTTCTTC
d_gene: TRBD2; v_gene: TRBV6-4; abundance: .; j_gene: TRBJ2-1; CDR3aa: CASSETSGRFNEQFF; CDR3nt: TGTGCCAGCAGCGAAACTAGCGGGAGGTTCAATGAGCAGTTCTTC
d_gene: .; v_gene: TRBV7-2; abundance: few; j_gene: TRBJ1-5; CDR3aa: CASSPALTRGRDQPQHF; CDR3nt: TGTGCCAGCAGCCCAGCCCTAACACGGGGGAGGGATCAGCCCCAGCATTTT
d_gene: .; v_gene: TRBV6-6; abundance: many; j_gene: TRBJ2-1; CDR3aa: CASSYYADLPGSYNEQFF; CDR3nt: TGTGCCAGCAGTTACTACGCTGACCTCCCCGGGTCCTACAATGAGCAGTTCTTC
d_gene: .; v_gene: TRBV6-1; abundance: .; j_gene: TRBJ2-1; CDR3aa: CASSEPGGNEQFF; CDR3nt: TGTGCCAGCAGTGAACCAGGGGGGAATGAGCAGTTCTTC
d_gene: .; v_gene: TRBV12-3/TRBV12-4; abundance: .; j_gene: TRBJ2-1; CDR3aa: CASSFMVAYYNEQFF; CDR3nt: TGTGCCAGCAGTTTTATGGTGGCATACTACAATGAGCAGTTCTTC
d_gene: .; v_gene: TRBV6-6; abundance: .; j_gene: TRBJ2-1; CDR3aa: CASSYSQREQFF; CDR3nt: TGTGCCAGCAGCTACTCTCAGCGGGAGCAGTTCTTC
d_gene: .; v_gene: TRBV10-1; abundance: many; j_gene: TRBJ1-2; CDR3aa: CASSESRTGVGYTF; CDR3nt: TGCGCCAGCAGTGAGTCAAGAACGGGAGTGGGCTACACCTTC
d_gene: .; v_gene: TRBV6-6; abundance: medium-sized; j_gene: TRBJ2-3; CDR3aa: CASSYGTQDRPFFPDTQYF; CDR3nt: TGTGCCAGCAGTTACGGAACTCAGGACAGACCCTTCTTCCCGGATACGCAGTATTTT
d_gene: TRBD2; v_gene: TRBV7-6; abundance: many; j_gene: TRBJ2-3; CDR3aa: CASSSQRGGTDTQYF; CDR3nt: TGTGCCAGCAGCAGCCAGCGGGGGGGCACAGATACGCAGTATTTT
d_gene: TRBD2; v_gene: TRBV11-3; abundance: many; j_gene: TRBJ2-1; CDR3aa: CASSLLLAGGNEQFF; CDR3nt: TGTGCCAGCAGCTTACTGCTAGCGGGAGGAAATGAGCAGTTCTTC
d_gene: .; v_gene: TRBV12-3/TRBV12-4; abundance: many; j_gene: TRBJ2-3; CDR3aa: CASSTSTDTQYF; CDR3nt: TGTGCCAGCAGCACCTCCACAGATACGCAGTATTTT
d_gene: .; v_gene: TRBV7-2; abundance: medium-sized; j_gene: TRBJ2-7; CDR3aa: CASSLDGGAYNEQYF; CDR3nt: TGTGCCAGCAGCTTAGATGGCGGGGCCTACAATGAGCAGTACTTC
d_gene: .; v_gene: TRBV27; abundance: .; j_gene: TRBJ2-2; CDR3aa: CASSFREPGDTGELFF; CDR3nt: TGTGCCAGCAGTTTCCGTGAGCCAGGGGACACCGGGGAGCTGTTTTTT
d_gene: .; v_gene: TRBV28; abundance: .; j_gene: TRBJ2-7; CDR3aa: CAINTGIYEQYF; CDR3nt: TGTGCCATAAACACAGGGATCTACGAGCAGTACTTC
d_gene: TRBD2; v_gene: TRBV6-6; abundance: many; j_gene: TRBJ2-1; CDR3aa: CASSYILLAGGPKTQFF; CDR3nt: TGTGCCAGCAGTTACATCCTTCTAGCGGGGGGGCCAAAGACCCAGTTCTTC
d_gene: TRBD1; v_gene: TRBV7-2; abundance: many; j_gene: TRBJ2-7; CDR3aa: CASSFSTGQKAYEQYF; CDR3nt: TGTGCCAGCAGCTTTAGCACGGGACAGAAGGCCTACGAGCAGTACTTC
d_gene: .; v_gene: TRBV7-2; abundance: once; j_gene: TRBJ2-1; CDR3aa: CASSSSGISYEQFF; CDR3nt: TGTGCCAGCAGCTCATCGGGAATATCGTATGAGCAGTTCTTC
d_gene: .; v_gene: TRBV27; abundance: once; j_gene: TRBJ2-7; CDR3aa: CASSLLGNMRYEQYF; CDR3nt: TGTGCCAGCAGTTTATTAGGGAATATGAGGTACGAGCAGTACTTC
d_gene: .; v_gene: TRBV12-3/TRBV12-4; abundance: few; j_gene: TRBJ2-7; CDR3aa: CASSLEGVEQYF; CDR3nt: TGTGCCAGCAGTTTAGAGGGGGTTGAGCAGTACTTC
d_gene: .; v_gene: TRBV12-3/TRBV12-4; abundance: many; j_gene: TRBJ2-5; CDR3aa: CASSMRGSQETQYF; CDR3nt: TGTGCCAGCAGTATGAGGGGATCCCAAGAGACCCAGTACTTC
d_gene: .; v_gene: TRBV7-6; abundance: many; j_gene: TRBJ2-1; CDR3aa: CASSLGTETYEQFF; CDR3nt: TGTGCCAGCAGCTTAGGGACTGAAACCTACGAGCAGTTCTTC
d_gene: .; v_gene: TRBV4-2; abundance: .; j_gene: TRBJ2-1; CDR3aa: CASSQVGQIYNEQFF; CDR3nt: TGTGCCAGCAGCCAAGTTGGACAGATTTACAATGAGCAGTTCTTC
d_gene: TRBD2; v_gene: TRBV6-1; abundance: medium-sized; j_gene: TRBJ2-7; CDR3aa: CASSLAGGYEQYF; CDR3nt: TGTGCCAGCAGTCTAGCGGGGGGCTACGAGCAGTACTTC
d_gene: TRBD2; v_gene: TRBV11-2; abundance: .; j_gene: TRBJ2-5; CDR3aa: CASSLEPASGIWEQYF; CDR3nt: TGTGCCAGCAGCTTAGAGCCGGCTAGCGGGATTTGGGAGCAGTACTTC
d_gene: TRBD2; v_gene: TRBV11-2; abundance: few; j_gene: TRBJ2-1; CDR3aa: CASSLGLAGEQFF; CDR3nt: TGTGCCAGCAGCTTAGGACTAGCTGGCGAGCAGTTCTTC
d_gene: TRBD1; v_gene: TRBV6-1; abundance: medium-sized; j_gene: TRBJ2-3; CDR3aa: CASSEGTGGAYTQYF; CDR3nt: TGTGCCAGCAGTGAAGGGACAGGGGGCGCTTATACGCAGTATTTT
d_gene: .; v_gene: TRBV7-2; abundance: .; j_gene: TRBJ2-1; CDR3aa: CASSFGPRPFF; CDR3nt: TGTGCCAGCAGCTTTGGCCCCCGGCCGTTCTTC
d_gene: .; v_gene: TRBV27; abundance: .; j_gene: TRBJ2-7; CDR3aa: CASSLGFGPAYEQYF; CDR3nt: TGTGCCAGCAGTTTAGGATTCGGCCCCGCCTACGAGCAGTACTTC
d_gene: TRBD2; v_gene: TRBV6-1; abundance: .; j_gene: TRBJ2-1; CDR3aa: CASSDGAGSYNEQFF; CDR3nt: TGTGCCAGCAGTGACGGAGCGGGATCCTACAATGAGCAGTTCTTC
d_gene: TRBD2; v_gene: TRBV27; abundance: .; j_gene: TRBJ2-3; CDR3aa: CASRAGLAGATDTQYF; CDR3nt: TGTGCCAGCAGGGCGGGACTAGCGGGAGCAACAGATACGCAGTATTTT
d_gene: .; v_gene: TRBV12-3/TRBV12-4; abundance: many; j_gene: TRBJ2-7; CDR3aa: CASSLAQGSYEQYF; CDR3nt: TGTGCCAGCAGTTTAGCACAGGGCTCCTACGAGCAGTACTTC
d_gene: TRBD2; v_gene: TRBV6-1; abundance: .; j_gene: TRBJ2-1; CDR3aa: CASSETSGTYNEQFF; CDR3nt: TGTGCCAGCAGTGAGACTAGCGGGACTTACAATGAGCAGTTCTTC
d_gene: .; v_gene: TRBV7-2; abundance: .; j_gene: TRBJ2-5; CDR3aa: CASSPQETQYF; CDR3nt: TGTGCCAGCTCTCCCCAGGAGACCCAGTACTTC
d_gene: .; v_gene: TRBV6-4; abundance: .; j_gene: TRBJ2-2; CDR3aa: CASSEQSGTGELFF; CDR3nt: TGTGCCAGCAGTGAACAGAGCGGCACCGGGGAGCTGTTTTTT
d_gene: TRBD2; v_gene: TRBV6-6; abundance: .; j_gene: TRBJ2-1; CDR3aa: CANSSTSGATYEQFF; CDR3nt: TGTGCCAACAGTTCAACTAGCGGGGCGACCTACGAGCAGTTCTTC
d_gene: .; v_gene: TRBV27; abundance: .; j_gene: TRBJ2-1; CDR3aa: CASSRETGYNEQFF; CDR3nt: TGTGCCAGCAGTCGAGAGACTGGATACAATGAGCAGTTCTTC
d_gene: TRBD2; v_gene: TRBV7-2; abundance: medium-sized; j_gene: TRBJ2-7; CDR3aa: CASSFRSGDYNEQYF; CDR3nt: TGTGCCAGCAGCTTTCGGAGCGGGGATTACAATGAGCAGTACTTC
d_gene: .; v_gene: TRBV6-6; abundance: medium-sized; j_gene: TRBJ2-7; CDR3aa: CASSYEGRGYNEQYF; CDR3nt: TGTGCCAGCAGTTACGAAGGGAGAGGGTACAATGAGCAGTACTTC
d_gene: .; v_gene: TRBV6-1; abundance: many; j_gene: TRBJ2-1; CDR3aa: CASSPRGWDEQFF; CDR3nt: TGTGCCAGCAGTCCCCGGGGGTGGGATGAGCAGTTCTTC
d_gene: .; v_gene: TRBV12-3/TRBV12-4; abundance: .; j_gene: TRBJ2-5; CDR3aa: CASNTPAAGGTQYF; CDR3nt: TGTGCCAGCAATACTCCCGCGGCCGGGGGGACCCAGTACTTC
d_gene: .; v_gene: TRBV12-3/TRBV12-4; abundance: .; j_gene: TRBJ2-7; CDR3aa: CASRPGRSSYEQYF; CDR3nt: TGTGCCAGCAGGCCTGGGAGGAGCTCCTACGAGCAGTACTTC
d_gene: .; v_gene: TRBV12-3/TRBV12-4; abundance: few; j_gene: TRBJ2-1; CDR3aa: CASSKQTGAGAYEQFF; CDR3nt: TGTGCCAGCAGCAAACAGACCGGGGCCGGGGCCTATGAGCAGTTCTTC
d_gene: .; v_gene: TRBV6-1; abundance: medium-sized; j_gene: TRBJ2-6; CDR3aa: CASRPDGAGANVLTF; CDR3nt: TGTGCCAGCAGACCCGACGGGGCCGGGGCCAACGTCCTGACTTTC